The rows below give T cell receptor beta chains drawn from one sample of a study of blood T cell repertoires in COVID-19. The data were produced by immunoSEQ multiplex PCR, yet TCRdb's version contains in-frame clones alone and is incomplete. The table has approximately 230,000 clones, around 84% seen once. The sample comprised PBMCs or T cells enriched from blood (not recorded which). These receptors originate from a middle-aged man who had recovered from COVID-19. CDR3s include the opening cysteine and the closing phenylalanine or tryptophan. A D gene is named only where the DNA matches it firmly. Size is omitted from some rows. Given values are once, few, many or a class for expanded clones.

D gene: TRBD1; V gene: TRBV7-9; J gene: TRBJ2-3; clone size: NA; CDR3 protein: CASSLRDRGGNTQYF; CDR3 DNA: TGTGCCAGCAGCTTACGGGACAGGGGAGGAAATACGCAGTATTTT
D gene: NA; V gene: TRBV5-1; J gene: TRBJ2-7; clone size: NA; CDR3 protein: CASSIGIGSFEQYF; CDR3 DNA: TGCGCCAGCAGCATCGGTATAGGGAGCTTCGAGCAGTACTTC
D gene: NA; V gene: TRBV2; J gene: TRBJ1-5; clone size: NA; CDR3 protein: CASQVDTYQPQHF; CDR3 DNA: TGTGCCAGCCAGGTGGACACTTATCAGCCCCAGCATTTT
D gene: NA; V gene: TRBV18; J gene: TRBJ2-2; clone size: few; CDR3 protein: CASSPTNGSRTGELFF; CDR3 DNA: TGTGCCAGCTCACCAACCAACGGGAGTCGGACCGGGGAGCTGTTTTTT
D gene: NA; V gene: TRBV27; J gene: TRBJ1-2; clone size: NA; CDR3 protein: CASKREVNSNYGYTF; CDR3 DNA: TGTGCCAGCAAGCGGGAGGTCAATTCTAACTATGGCTACACCTTC
D gene: NA; V gene: TRBV19; J gene: TRBJ2-6; clone size: NA; CDR3 protein: CASLQDSSGANVLTF; CDR3 DNA: TGTGCCAGTCTTCAAGACAGCTCTGGGGCCAACGTCCTGACTTTC
D gene: NA; V gene: TRBV21-1; J gene: TRBJ2-1; clone size: NA; CDR3 protein: CASSAKGPDRGHEQFF; CDR3 DNA: TGTGCCAGCAGCGCCAAAGGGCCCGACAGGGGTCATGAGCAGTTCTTC
D gene: NA; V gene: TRBV18; J gene: TRBJ1-2; clone size: NA; CDR3 protein: CASSPDKDYGYTF; CDR3 DNA: TGTGCCAGCTCACCGGACAAGGACTATGGCTACACCTTC
D gene: NA; V gene: TRBV11-2; J gene: TRBJ2-3; clone size: NA; CDR3 protein: CASSLNPGDTDTQYF; CDR3 DNA: TGTGCCAGCAGCTTAAATCCGGGGGACACAGATACGCAGTATTTT
D gene: NA; V gene: TRBV6-5; J gene: TRBJ1-1; clone size: few; CDR3 protein: CASSRTHPRDTEAFF; CDR3 DNA: TGTGCCAGCAGCCGGACCCATCCGAGGGACACTGAAGCTTTCTTT
D gene: TRBD1; V gene: TRBV15; J gene: TRBJ1-4; clone size: NA; CDR3 protein: CATSSTTTGGGEKLFF; CDR3 DNA: TGTGCCACCAGCAGTACAACGACAGGGGGCGGTGAAAAACTGTTTTTT
D gene: NA; V gene: TRBV4-2; J gene: TRBJ1-1; clone size: NA; CDR3 protein: CASSLFPENTEAFF; CDR3 DNA: TGTGCCAGCAGCCTGTTTCCAGAGAACACTGAAGCTTTCTTT
D gene: TRBD2; V gene: TRBV24-1; J gene: TRBJ2-1; clone size: NA; CDR3 protein: CATSDTGLAGEQFF; CDR3 DNA: TGTGCCACCAGTGACACCGGACTAGCCGGTGAGCAGTTCTTC
D gene: NA; V gene: TRBV28; J gene: TRBJ1-2; clone size: NA; CDR3 protein: CASSLIQGNNYGYTF; CDR3 DNA: TGTGCCAGCAGTTTAATCCAGGGCAATAACTATGGCTACACCTTC
D gene: TRBD1; V gene: TRBV7-9; J gene: TRBJ1-6; clone size: NA; CDR3 protein: CASSRSDRANSPLHF; CDR3 DNA: TGTGCCAGCAGCCGTTCCGACAGGGCGAATTCACCCCTCCACTTT
D gene: NA; V gene: TRBV4-3; J gene: TRBJ1-5; clone size: NA; CDR3 protein: CASSLGSGIQPQHF; CDR3 DNA: TGCGCCAGCAGCCTAGGGTCGGGGATCCAGCCCCAGCATTTT
D gene: NA; V gene: TRBV2; J gene: TRBJ1-1; clone size: NA; CDR3 protein: CASSWGAVQENTEAFF; CDR3 DNA: TGTGCCAGCAGCTGGGGCGCGGTACAGGAGAACACTGAAGCTTTCTTT
D gene: NA; V gene: TRBV7-6; J gene: TRBJ2-2; clone size: NA; CDR3 protein: CASSSWQGLGTGELFF; CDR3 DNA: TGTGCCAGCAGCTCATGGCAGGGGTTGGGCACCGGGGAGCTGTTTTTT
D gene: NA; V gene: TRBV4-1; J gene: TRBJ1-2; clone size: NA; CDR3 protein: CASSPSPGDGYTF; CDR3 DNA: TGCGCCAGCAGCCCTTCCCCAGGGGATGGCTACACCTTC
D gene: TRBD1; V gene: TRBV5-1; J gene: TRBJ1-1; clone size: NA; CDR3 protein: CASSPRQGATEAFF; CDR3 DNA: TGCGCCAGCAGCCCGCGACAGGGGGCAACTGAAGCTTTCTTT
D gene: TRBD1; V gene: TRBV12-3/TRBV12-4; J gene: TRBJ2-1; clone size: NA; CDR3 protein: CASTGQGVDEQFF; CDR3 DNA: TGTGCCAGCACAGGACAGGGGGTCGATGAGCAGTTCTTC
D gene: TRBD1; V gene: TRBV5-1; J gene: TRBJ1-5; clone size: NA; CDR3 protein: CASSLQGEMNQPQHF; CDR3 DNA: TGCGCCAGCAGCTTACAGGGGGAGATGAATCAGCCCCAGCATTTT
D gene: TRBD1; V gene: TRBV4-3; J gene: TRBJ2-3; clone size: NA; CDR3 protein: CASSQNRGDTQYF; CDR3 DNA: TGCGCCAGCAGCCAGAACAGGGGAGATACGCAGTATTTT
D gene: TRBD1; V gene: TRBV12-3/TRBV12-4; J gene: TRBJ1-1; clone size: NA; CDR3 protein: CAISTGRAEAFF; CDR3 DNA: TGTGCCATCTCGACAGGGCGGGCTGAAGCTTTCTTT
D gene: NA; V gene: TRBV18; J gene: TRBJ2-7; clone size: NA; CDR3 protein: CASSPQSEGYEQYF; CDR3 DNA: TGTGCCAGCTCACCTCAGTCGGAGGGCTACGAGCAGTACTTC
D gene: NA; V gene: TRBV18; J gene: TRBJ1-1; clone size: once; CDR3 protein: CASSPGGLGTEAFF; CDR3 DNA: TGTGCCAGCTCACCCGGGGGGCTAGGCACTGAAGCTTTCTTT
D gene: NA; V gene: TRBV11-3; J gene: TRBJ2-2; clone size: NA; CDR3 protein: CASSLLRNTGELFF; CDR3 DNA: TGTGCCAGCAGCTTACTAAGGAACACCGGGGAGCTGTTTTTT
D gene: TRBD1; V gene: TRBV14; J gene: TRBJ1-1; clone size: NA; CDR3 protein: CASSRAVTGGDTEAFF; CDR3 DNA: TGTGCCAGCAGCCGGGCCGTTACAGGGGGGGACACTGAAGCTTTCTTT
D gene: NA; V gene: TRBV3-1/TRBV3-2; J gene: TRBJ1-4; clone size: NA; CDR3 protein: CASSQDQLGEKLFF; CDR3 DNA: TGTGCCAGCAGCCAAGACCAACTCGGGGAAAAACTGTTTTTT
D gene: NA; V gene: TRBV2; J gene: TRBJ2-7; clone size: NA; CDR3 protein: CASRAARSYEQYF; CDR3 DNA: TGTGCCAGCAGGGCCGCGAGGTCCTACGAGCAGTACTTC
D gene: TRBD1; V gene: TRBV6-2/TRBV6-3; J gene: TRBJ1-2; clone size: NA; CDR3 protein: CASSYSGTGFGYTF; CDR3 DNA: TGTGCCAGCAGTTACTCGGGGACAGGGTTCGGCTACACCTTC
D gene: TRBD2; V gene: TRBV18; J gene: TRBJ2-5; clone size: once; CDR3 protein: CASSQREGSETQYF; CDR3 DNA: TGTGCCAGCTCACAGCGGGAGGGCTCAGAGACCCAGTACTTC
D gene: NA; V gene: TRBV27; J gene: TRBJ1-2; clone size: NA; CDR3 protein: CASRTTGTVNYGYTF; CDR3 DNA: TGTGCCAGCAGGACAACAGGAACGGTTAACTATGGCTACACCTTC
D gene: NA; V gene: TRBV6-5; J gene: TRBJ1-5; clone size: NA; CDR3 protein: CASSSKGSNQPQHF; CDR3 DNA: TGTGCCAGCAGTAGCAAGGGGAGCAATCAGCCCCAGCATTTT
D gene: NA; V gene: TRBV19; J gene: TRBJ1-5; clone size: NA; CDR3 protein: CASRQSNSNQPQHF; CDR3 DNA: TGTGCCAGCAGACAGAGCAATAGCAATCAGCCCCAGCATTTT
D gene: TRBD1; V gene: TRBV11-2; J gene: TRBJ1-2; clone size: NA; CDR3 protein: CASSSTGGVRYGYTF; CDR3 DNA: TGTGCCAGCAGCTCAACAGGGGGGGTTCGGTATGGCTACACCTTC
D gene: TRBD2; V gene: TRBV7-2; J gene: TRBJ2-3; clone size: NA; CDR3 protein: CASSLTSGGADTQYF; CDR3 DNA: TGTGCCAGCAGTTTGACTAGCGGGGGGGCAGATACGCAGTATTTT
D gene: NA; V gene: TRBV5-1; J gene: TRBJ2-3; clone size: once; CDR3 protein: CASSLGLRTDTQYF; CDR3 DNA: TGCGCCAGCAGCTTGGGGCTTCGCACAGATACGCAGTATTTT
D gene: NA; V gene: TRBV11-2; J gene: TRBJ2-3; clone size: NA; CDR3 protein: CASSFRRSGGDVTDTQYF; CDR3 DNA: TGTGCCAGCAGCTTCCGGAGGAGCGGTGGAGATGTCACAGATACGCAGTATTTT
D gene: NA; V gene: TRBV5-1; J gene: TRBJ2-7; clone size: NA; CDR3 protein: CASSLRQGPGSEQYF; CDR3 DNA: TGCGCCAGCAGCTTGAGGCAGGGCCCCGGGAGTGAGCAGTACTTC